Sequencing of this T cell receptor beta chain was carried out in a study of CD8+ T cells in alopecia areata. The germline V gene encodes CDR1 SGHRS and CDR2 YFSETQ. V gave up 0 bases and J gave up 1 base, with 13 bases separating them. The CDR3 has 16 residues. The authors extracted RNA and reverse transcribed it into cDNA as the sequencing template. Here immunoSEQ multiplex PCR was the method, and the copy in TCRdb shows in-frame clones only, minus some. Among about 120,000 clones listed, approximately 60% were seen once. Sequencing was done on a sample of CD4+ T cells sorted from blood. The chain employs TRBV5-1 and TRBJ1-1; D remains unclear. The clonotype was recovered from a human donor in good health. CDR3 in DNA: TGCGCCAGCAGCTTGGCGGCACCGGGAAGGAACACTGAAGCTTTCTTT. Its protein is CASSLAAPGRNTEAFF.